The 10 T cell receptor beta chains presented below share a single source sample, sequenced in a study of Ad26.COV2.S vaccination and SARS-CoV-2 variants. Described treatment: roughly 19 received Ad26.COV2.S at low or high dose, single or two shots; about 5 received placebo; per-sample allocation not given. Sampling took place 63 days after the first vaccine or placebo injection. The data were produced by immunoSEQ multiplex PCR, yet TCRdb's version contains in-frame clones alone and is incomplete. The sample carries 300,000 to 400,000 clones, about 88% recorded once. Sample: peripheral blood, taken in a trial of Ad26.COV2.S vaccine versus placebo. These receptors were taken from a person between 18 and 65 years old who received the Ad26.COV2.S COVID-19 vaccine or a placebo.

This clone occurred once. The CDR3 is CSVMGSTGELFF. In DNA, the CDR3 is TGCAGCGTTATGGGTTCCACCGGGGAGCTGTTTTTT. The rearrangement links TRBV29-1 to TRBJ2-2; no definite D call. Germline-derived CDR1 and CDR2 are SQVTM and ANQGSEA. Trimming removed 5 bases at V and 4 bases at J, with 8 bases between. There are 12 residues in the CDR3.

This chain joins TRBV28 and TRBJ1-5; possibly TRBD1 for D (6 bases). Germline CDR1 reads MDHEN; CDR2 reads SYDVKM. This CDR3 is 15 amino acids long. V shed 5 bases and J shed 6 bases, with 17 bases lying between them. The CDR3 DNA sequence: TGTGCCAGCAGTCCCGGACAGTTGAAGGTTCAGCCCCAGCATTTT. Encoded protein: CASSPGQLKVQPQHF.

The chain couples TRBV7-9 to TRBJ1-4; no clear D gene. CDR1 and CDR2 from the germline V gene are SEHNR and FQNEAQ (reference sequence). This CDR3 comprises 11 residues. V lost 4 bases, J lost 5 bases, and 2 bases lay in between. CDR3 sequence reads: CASSWNEKLFF. CDR3 nucleotides: TGTGCCAGCAGCTGGAATGAAAAACTGTTTTTT.

This clone was observed a few times. The chain is built from TRBV19 and TRBJ1-6; TRBD1 is a possible D gene (5 bases). The V end lost 0 bases, the J end lost 7 bases, and 13 bases lay between the germline ends. This CDR3 is built from 16 residues. From germline, CDR1 is LNHDA and CDR2 SQIVND (reference sequence). The CDR3 spells CASSIETGTRNSPLHF. DNA for the CDR3: TGTGCCAGTAGTATAGAAACCGGGACGCGGAATTCACCCCTCCACTTT.

The sample holds a few counts of this clone. J is TRBJ1-5 and V is TRBV27, with 9 bases fitting TRBD1. The CDR3 extends over 14 amino acids. Germline values: CDR1 MNHEY, CDR2 SMNVEV (reference sequence). J lost 6 bases, V lost 1 base, and 1 base had no gene match. CDR3 residues: CASSLWGQGQPQHF. The CDR3 DNA is TGTGCCAGCAGTTTATGGGGACAGGGTCAGCCCCAGCATTTT.

This chain joins TRBV7-9 and TRBJ2-7; 7 nucleotides match TRBD1. V was pared by 5 bases and J by 3 bases, with 13 bases of the junction left unmatched. CDR3 size: 16 residues. The germline gives CDR1 SEHNR, CDR2 FQNEAQ (reference sequence). The CDR3 here is CASSPTIGQAYYEQYF. CDR3 coding DNA: TGTGCCAGCAGCCCGACTATTGGACAGGCCTACTACGAGCAGTACTTC.

This clone was counted a single time. V usage is TRBV28 and J usage is TRBJ2-1; no clear D gene. The length of the CDR3 is 13 residues. CDR1 and CDR2 (germline): MDHEN, SYDVKM. V lost 7 bases to trimming and J lost 8 bases, with 15 bases between them. The CDR3 reads CASTPDLPDEQFF. Here the CDR3 DNA reads TGTGCCAGCACCCCGGACCTCCCGGATGAGCAGTTCTTC.

The CDR3 sequence: CASSPGTDTDTQYF. Here the CDR3 DNA reads TGTGCCAGCAGCCCCGGGACAGACACAGATACGCAGTATTTT. The V and J genes are TRBV5-4 and TRBJ2-3, with TRBD1 matching over 7 bases. The ends lost 4 bases at V and 2 bases at J; junction bases unmatched: 4. There are 14 residues in the CDR3. Germline V gene sequence: CDR1 SGHNT, CDR2 YYREEE (reference sequence). The whole variable domain, filled in from reference TRBV5-4 and TRBJ2-3, reads ETGVTQSPTHLIKTRGQQVTLRCSSQSGHNTVSWYQQALGQGPQFIFQYYREEENGRGNFPPRFSGLQFPNYSSELNVNALELDDSALYLCASSPGTDTDTQYFGPGTRLTVL.

The V and J genes are TRBV5-1 and TRBJ1-6; D call uncertain. V lost 3 bases, J lost 3 bases, and 10 bases lay in between. Per germline, CDR1 SGHRS and CDR2 YFSETQ. The CDR3 is 15 residues long. The CDR3 DNA reads TGCGCCAGCAGCTGGAGGGAGAGCTATAATTCACCCCTCCACTTT. It translates to CASSWRESYNSPLHF.

This clone was counted once. The CDR3 nucleotides are TGTGCCAGCAGCCCCGGACTAGCCCAGGCTGAGACCCAGTACTTC. Its translation is CASSPGLAQAETQYF. The chain has TRBV25-1 and TRBJ2-5, with 8 bases identical to TRBD2. This CDR3 region has 15 residues. Germline assignment: CDR1 MGHDK and CDR2 SYGVNS. V trimming: 6 bases; J trimming: 5 bases; junction bases outside the gene matches: 11.